Reported below is one TCR beta chain. This record comes from a study of OX40 agonist ivuxolimab in advanced cancers. The germline V gene has CDR1 MGHRA and CDR2 YSYEKL. The CDR3 loop spans 16 amino acids. V shed 0 bases and J 4 bases; nucleotides not matched to a gene: 7. Prior autoimmune disease or systemic immunosuppression barred patients. Sequencing used immunoSEQ multiplex PCR; TCRdb keeps in-frame clones, though not all of them. Of approximately 82,000 clones in the sample, about nine tenths are singletons; the top ten hold roughly 0.6%. The V and J genes are TRBV4-1 and TRBJ2-3; 7 bases agree with TRBD2. The sample consisted of CD4+ or CD8+ T cells sorted from blood, taken in a trial of the OX40 agonist ivuxolimab. The receptor was isolated from an adult with an advanced solid tumor such as melanoma, head and neck, liver or kidney cancer. The chain's CDR3 is CASSQDVGGGADTQYF. CDR3 in DNA: TGCGCCAGCAGCCAAGATGTGGGCGGGGGTGCAGATACGCAGTATTTT.